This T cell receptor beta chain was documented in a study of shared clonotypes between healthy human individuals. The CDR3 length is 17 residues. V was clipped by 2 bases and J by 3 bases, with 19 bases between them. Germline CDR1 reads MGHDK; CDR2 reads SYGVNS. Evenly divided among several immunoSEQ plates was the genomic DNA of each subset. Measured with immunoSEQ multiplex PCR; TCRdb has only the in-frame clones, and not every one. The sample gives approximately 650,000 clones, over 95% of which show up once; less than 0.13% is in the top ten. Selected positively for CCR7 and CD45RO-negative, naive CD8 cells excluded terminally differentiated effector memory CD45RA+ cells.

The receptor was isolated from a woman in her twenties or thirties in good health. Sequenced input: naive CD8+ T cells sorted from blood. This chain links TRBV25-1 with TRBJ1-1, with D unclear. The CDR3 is CASSEKVGFGRDTEAFF. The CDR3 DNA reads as TGTGCCAGCAGTGAAAAGGTCGGATTTGGGAGGGACACTGAAGCTTTCTTT. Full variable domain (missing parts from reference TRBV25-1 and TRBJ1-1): EADIYQTPRYLVIGTGKKITLECSQTMGHDKMYWYQQDPGMELHLIHYSYGVNSTEKGDLSSESTVSRIRTEHFPLTLESARPSHTSQYLCASSEKVGFGRDTEAFFGQGTRLTVV.